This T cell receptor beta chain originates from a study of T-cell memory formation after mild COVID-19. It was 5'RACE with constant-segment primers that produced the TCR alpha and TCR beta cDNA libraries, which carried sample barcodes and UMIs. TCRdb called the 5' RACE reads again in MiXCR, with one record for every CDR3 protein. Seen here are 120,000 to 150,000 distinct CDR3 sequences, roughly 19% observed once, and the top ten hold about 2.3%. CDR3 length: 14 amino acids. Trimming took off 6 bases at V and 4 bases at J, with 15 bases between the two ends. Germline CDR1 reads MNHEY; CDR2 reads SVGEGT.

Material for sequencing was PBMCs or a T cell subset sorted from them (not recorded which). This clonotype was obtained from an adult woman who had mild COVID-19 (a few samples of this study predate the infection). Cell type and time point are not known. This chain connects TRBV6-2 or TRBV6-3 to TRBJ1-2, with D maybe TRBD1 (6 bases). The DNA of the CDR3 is TGTGCCAGCAGCGATACAGGGTTCGTCTATGGCTACACCTTC. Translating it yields CASSDTGFVYGYTF.